These 5 T cell receptor beta chains were sequenced from one sample in a study of T cell responses to AZD1222 COVID-19 vaccine. The table came from immunoSEQ multiplex PCR; TCRdb's copy has only in-frame clones and leaves some out. Counted here are roughly 260,000 clones, just over 90% occurring once; the ten biggest clones make up roughly 0.5%. Sequencing used peripheral blood, obtained on day 0 of AZD1222 vaccination. The source of these receptors is an adult in good health.

The J gene is TRBJ1-2, the V gene TRBV28; 10 positions match TRBD1. The CDR3 runs to 14 residues. Germline loops: CDR1 MDHEN, CDR2 SYDVKM. V shed 6 bases, J shed 5 bases, and the junction held 6 bases outside the gene matches. Written as DNA, the CDR3 is TGTGCCAGCAGACCGACAGGGGGCCAGTATGGCTACACCTTC. As protein: CASRPTGGQYGYTF.

This chain connects TRBV4-1 to TRBJ1-6, with TRBD1 matching over 7 bases. This CDR3 contains 15 residues. V was clipped by 5 bases and J by 5 bases; unmatched bases: 6. The V gene's germline CDR1 is MGHRA and CDR2 YSYEKL. CDR3 in amino acids: CASSTGDSDNSPLHF. CDR3 sequence (DNA): TGCGCCAGCAGCACAGGGGACTCGGATAATTCACCCCTCCACTTT.

In DNA, the CDR3 is TGTGCCAGCAGCGTAGGGGAGGGGATCGGGTTCAATCAGCCCCAGCATTTT. Amino acid sequence: CASSVGEGIGFNQPQHF. The V and J genes are TRBV9 and TRBJ1-5, with D perhaps TRBD1 (5 bases). Germline V gene sequence: CDR1 SGDLS, CDR2 YYNGEE. This CDR3 spans 17 amino acids. V was clipped by 0 bases and J by 3 bases, with 16 bases between them.

The J gene is TRBJ1-1, the V gene TRBV6-5, with unresolved D. The ends were cut back, 0 bases at V and 3 bases at J, with 5 bases in the middle. Per the germline V gene, CDR1 is MNHEY and CDR2 is SVGAGI. This CDR3 comprises 13 residues. CDR3 DNA: TGTGCCAGCAGTTACTCGAGGTACACTGAAGCTTTCTTT. It codes for CASSYSRYTEAFF.

V and J are TRBV6-7 and TRBJ2-5; 8 bases fit TRBD1. TRBV6-7 is sorted into the ORF group, with uncertain function. After removal of 5 bases from V and 5 bases from J, the junction contained 7 bases not matched to a gene. The CDR3 has 14 residues. Written as DNA, the CDR3 is TGTGCCAGCAGTCCAGGGGGCCTGAGGGAGACCCAGTACTTC. It translates to CASSPGGLRETQYF.